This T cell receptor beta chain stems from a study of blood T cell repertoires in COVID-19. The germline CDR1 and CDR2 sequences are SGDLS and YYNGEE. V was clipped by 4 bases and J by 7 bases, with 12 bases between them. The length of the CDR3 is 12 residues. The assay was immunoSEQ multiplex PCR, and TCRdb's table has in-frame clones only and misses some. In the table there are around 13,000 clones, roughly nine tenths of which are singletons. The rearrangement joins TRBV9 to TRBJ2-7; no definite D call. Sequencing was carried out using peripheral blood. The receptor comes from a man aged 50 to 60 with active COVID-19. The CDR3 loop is CASSPGSIEQYF. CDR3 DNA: TGTGCCAGCAGCCCAGGCAGCATTGAGCAGTACTTC.